This T cell receptor (beta chain) was retrieved from a study of regulatory T cells in long-lasting Graves disease (dated by TCRdb to the early 2020s). With regard to the full study: Persistent Graves' disease was defined as persistently positive TSH receptor autoantibodies together with antithyroid drug treatment for over 5 years. The study was registered as a clinical trial and conducted in China. On average, persistent Graves' disease patients in the clinical cohort had been on antithyroid drugs for eight to twelve years. This study used TCR sequencing and RNA sequencing of peripheral blood to compare persistent Graves' disease patients against newly diagnosed Graves' disease patients. A total of some 33 samples were covered by TCR sequencing, comprising roughly 13 persistent and about 20 newly diagnosed Graves' disease patients. The investigation overall reported the following: Persistent disease showed preferential use of TRBV28, TRBJ1-2 and TRBJ2-5, whereas newly diagnosed disease favored TRBV20-1 and TRBJ2-1. Only peripheral blood was studied, because thyroid tissue, the primary lesion, was inaccessible. Compared with newly diagnosed patients, persistent Graves' disease patients had lower TCR Shannon entropy and fewer highly expanded clones, which suggests clonal expansion. The small sample size was acknowledged by the authors as a limitation that may reduce accuracy. Patients with persistent disease shared more public clonotypes (approximately 2,500) than newly diagnosed patients did (more than 900). Sequencing and analysis were limited to the TCR beta chain.

A note on this clonotype: No antigen is known for it. No base quality information exists; no much larger clone differs at one position.

Libraries were made using multiplex PCR. The sequencing machine was an Illumina HiSeq 4000. iRepertoire HTBI primers and Arm-PCR amplification of CDR3 regions were used to construct TCR beta libraries. Before sequencing, the PCR products went through gel purification. Processing in the source paper ran as follows. A total of roughly 67 TRBV and some 15 TRBJ segments were identified across samples and were used for gene usage analysis of CDR3 amino acid clonotypes. COPE and FqMerger were used to merge the filtered high-quality paired reads into contigs. BLAST was used to align contigs to IMGT TRBV, TRBD and TRBJ reference genes, and CDR3 was defined according to IMGT. Clonotypes above 0.1% frequency were classified as highly expanded clones. Shannon entropy served as the measure of repertoire diversity, while the Gini coefficient captured V-J evenness. Public clonotypes were defined as clonotypes shared by more than one individual. TCRdb itself trimmed the public reads at Q25 with fastp, ran MiXCR and retained productive beta chains. Here each entry gathers all rows of one CDR3 protein and keeps the most common genes and DNA. TCRdb's processing, not the study's, gives the V and J calls here. The sample yields around 450,000 distinct CDR3 sequences; about 22% were counted once. The top ten hold about 6.6% of the sample.

V loses 6 bases at its end and J loses 5 bases; junction bases beyond the gene matches: 10. Via the germline V gene (reference sequence), CDR1 is DFQATT and CDR2 SNEGSKA. The CDR3, cysteine through phenylalanine, is 14 amino acids long. The DNA shown is the 42-base CDR3, in frame from base 1. The sample's time point, from its label and the paper: persistent/refractory GD, antithyroid drugs over 5 years with positive TRAb. For both TCR sequencing and RNA sequencing, RNA was extracted from PBMCs in TRIzol. The diagnosis of Graves' disease was made according to American Thyroid Association guidelines. Patients were recruited from an endocrinology department in Xi'an, China. From each patient, 8 to 10 milliliters of peripheral blood was collected into an EDTA anticoagulant tube. Ficoll Paque Plus density gradient separation was used to isolate PBMCs, and no further T cell sorting was performed. RNA quality was checked with an Agilent 2100 Bioanalyzer and agarose gel, and concentration with a NanoDrop 2000.

The TCR was taken from a female donor with Graves disease. Here the sequenced sample was peripheral blood mononuclear cells (PBMCs), taken when the disease was refractory, from a patient treated with antithyroid drugs. The chain joins TRBV20-1 to TRBJ2-3; TRBD2 aligns with 8 central bases. The DNA reads TGCAGTGCCCATCAAGCGGGGGTGGTAGATACGCAGTATTTT. Its translation reads: CSAHQAGVVDTQYF.